This TCR beta chain was obtained from a study of T cells after yellow fever vaccination. Study summary: Preparation of fractions with low cell numbers was performed using SMART-Seq v4 Ultra Low Input.

The J segment lost 5 bases and the V segment lost 6 bases, leaving 0 bases of the junction unmatched. The CDR3 consists of 12 residues. This clonotype was counted only a few times. Its antigen remains unknown. General observations from the study: Clonotype sharing between CD4 and CD8 compartments was small.

Using its own MiXCR run on the 5' RACE reads, TCRdb lists one record per CDR3 protein. The sample has around 550,000 distinct CDR3 sequences, 15% to 20% seen once. The J gene is TRBJ1-5, the V gene TRBV12-3 or TRBV12-4, with 8 bases fitting TRBD1. Sequenced here: PBMCs, sampled 15 days after the yellow fever booster vaccination. The receptor was isolated from a man younger than 45 who received the YFV17D yellow fever vaccine. The CDR3 DNA sequence: TGTGCCAGCAGGGACAGGGATCAGCCCCAGCATTTT. Its translation is CASRDRDQPQHF.